A single sample gave rise to the 7 T cell receptor beta chains below, sequenced in a study of T cell changes during pregnancy in multiple sclerosis. Clones were read by immunoSEQ multiplex PCR, and TCRdb kept only the in-frame ones, dropping some. The data hold about 59,000 clones, with roughly nine tenths observed a single time. This sample comprised peripheral blood, obtained before pregnancy. Receptors were obtained from a female donor with multiple sclerosis, enrolled in a pregnancy study.

V usage is TRBV12-5 and J usage is TRBJ2-3, with TRBD2 identical over 10 bases. The germline V gene encodes CDR1 LGHNT and CDR2 FRNRAP. This CDR3 has 17 residues. V lost 1 base, J lost 1 base, and 5 bases stayed unmatched. CDR3 nucleotides: TGTGCTAGTGGTTTGGCCCCTACTAGCGGGGGCACAGATACGCAGTATTTT. This encodes CASGLAPTSGGTDTQYF.

V gene TRBV11-1 combines with J gene TRBJ2-1; D gene unclear. This CDR3 has 12 residues. Looked up from germline, CDR1 is SGHAT and CDR2 is FQDESV (reference sequence). V gave up 4 bases and J gave up 10 bases, with 11 bases separating them. CDR3 region: CASSSRLLEQFF. DNA of the CDR3: TGTGCCAGCAGCTCCCGACTTTTGGAGCAGTTCTTC.

This clone was detected only once. This chain joins TRBV9 and TRBJ1-1; D is possibly TRBD1 (6 bases). The CDR3 contains 17 residues. Trimming cost V 3 bases and J 5 bases, with 23 bases left between them. Germline-derived CDR1 and CDR2 are SGDLS and YYNGEE. The CDR3: CASSDGHSPTGRTEAFF. The CDR3 nucleotides are TGTGCCAGCAGCGATGGTCATTCACCGACAGGCAGGACTGAAGCTTTCTTT. Based on the CDR3 plus reference TRBV9 and TRBJ1-1, the full variable domain is DSGVTQTPKHLITATGQRVTLRCSPRSGDLSVYWYQQSLDQGLQFLIQYYNGEERAKGNILERFSAQQFPDLHSELNLSSLELGDSALYFCASSDGHSPTGRTEAFFGQGTRLTVV.

The chain recombines TRBV6-5 with TRBJ2-5; a possible D gene is TRBD2 (7 bases). Deletions cut 1 base from V and 5 bases from J, with 14 bases between. The CDR3 is 15 residues long. In germline, CDR1 is MNHEY, CDR2 SVGAGI. The CDR3 region has the DNA TGTGCCAGCAGTTACTGGGGGGGCCTCGGGGAGACCCAGTACTTC. Translation: CASSYWGGLGETQYF.

This sequence joins TRBV7-8 and TRBJ2-1; 7 bases match TRBD2. Trimming cost V 8 bases and J 3 bases; bases outside gene matches: 7. The CDR3 has 14 residues. Germline assignment: CDR1 SGHVS and CDR2 FQNEAQ. The CDR3: CASGERGFYNEQFF. In DNA form, the CDR3 reads TGTGCCAGCGGTGAGCGGGGCTTCTACAATGAGCAGTTCTTC.

The rearrangement links TRBV7-9 to TRBJ1-2; D is ambiguous. Trimming cost V 2 bases and J 2 bases, with 12 bases left between them. Germline CDR1 is SEHNR and CDR2 is FQNEAQ (reference sequence). The CDR3 spans 15 residues. CDR3 sequence (DNA): TGTGCCAGCAGCTTAAGAGAGACTGGAAACTATGGCTACACCTTC. It codes for CASSLRETGNYGYTF. The full variable domain, its missing parts supplied by reference TRBV7-9 and TRBJ1-2, is DTGVSQNPRHKITKRGQNVTFRCDPISEHNRLYWYRQTLGQGPEFLTYFQNEAQLEKSRLLSDRFSAERPKGSFSTLEIQRTEQGDSAMYLCASSLRETGNYGYTFGSGTRLTVV.

The chain couples TRBV7-3 to TRBJ2-1; D may be TRBD2 (6 bases). This CDR3 has 12 amino acids. Germline V gives CDR1 SGHTA, CDR2 FQGTGA. The V end was cut by 6 bases, the J end by 7 bases, with 10 bases between. CDR3 nucleotide sequence: TGTGCCAGCAGTGCGGGGATGAATGAGCAGTTCTTC. This encodes CASSAGMNEQFF.